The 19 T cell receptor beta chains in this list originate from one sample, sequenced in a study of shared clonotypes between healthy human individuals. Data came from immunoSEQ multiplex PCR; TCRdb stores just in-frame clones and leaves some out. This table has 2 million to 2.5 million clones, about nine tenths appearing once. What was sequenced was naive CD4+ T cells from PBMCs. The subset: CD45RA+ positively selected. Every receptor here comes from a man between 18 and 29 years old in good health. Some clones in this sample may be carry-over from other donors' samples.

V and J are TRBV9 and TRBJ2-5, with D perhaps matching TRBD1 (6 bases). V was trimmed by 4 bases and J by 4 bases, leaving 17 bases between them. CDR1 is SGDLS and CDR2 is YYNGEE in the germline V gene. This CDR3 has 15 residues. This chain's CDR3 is CASSRGQTFRETQYF. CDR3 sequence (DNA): TGTGCCAGCAGCCGAGGACAGACATTTCGAGAGACCCAGTACTTC. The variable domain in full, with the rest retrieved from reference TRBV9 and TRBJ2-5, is DSGVTQTPKHLITATGQRVTLRCSPRSGDLSVYWYQQSLDQGLQFLIQYYNGEERAKGNILERFSAQQFPDLHSELNLSSLELGDSALYFCASSRGQTFRETQYFGPGTRLLVL.

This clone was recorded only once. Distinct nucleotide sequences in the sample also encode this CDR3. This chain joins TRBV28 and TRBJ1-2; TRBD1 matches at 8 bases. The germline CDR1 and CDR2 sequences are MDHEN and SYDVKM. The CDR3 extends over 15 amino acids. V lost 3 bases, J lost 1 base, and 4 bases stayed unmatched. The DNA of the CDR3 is TGTGCCAGCAGTTTTGGAGGACAGGGTAACTATGGCTACACCTTC. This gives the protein CASSFGGQGNYGYTF.

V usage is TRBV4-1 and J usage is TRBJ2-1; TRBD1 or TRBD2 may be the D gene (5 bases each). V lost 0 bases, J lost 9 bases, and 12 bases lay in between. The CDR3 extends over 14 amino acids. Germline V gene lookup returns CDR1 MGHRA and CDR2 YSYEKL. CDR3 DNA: TGCGCCAGCAGCCAAGACGACTGGGGGTTTGAGCAGTTCTTC. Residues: CASSQDDWGFEQFF.

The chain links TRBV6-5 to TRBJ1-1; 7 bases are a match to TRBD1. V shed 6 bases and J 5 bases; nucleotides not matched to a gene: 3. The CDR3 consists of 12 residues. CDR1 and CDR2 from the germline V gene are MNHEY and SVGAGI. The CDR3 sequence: CASRGQRTEAFF. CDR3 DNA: TGTGCCAGCAGGGGACAGAGGACTGAAGCTTTCTTT.

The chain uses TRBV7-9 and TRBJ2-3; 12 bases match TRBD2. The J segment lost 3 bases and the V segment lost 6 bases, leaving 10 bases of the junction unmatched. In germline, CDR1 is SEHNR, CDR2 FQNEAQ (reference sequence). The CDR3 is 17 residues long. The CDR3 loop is CASSFRLAGVSTDTQYF. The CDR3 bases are TGTGCCAGCAGTTTCCGACTAGCGGGAGTTTCTACAGATACGCAGTATTTT.

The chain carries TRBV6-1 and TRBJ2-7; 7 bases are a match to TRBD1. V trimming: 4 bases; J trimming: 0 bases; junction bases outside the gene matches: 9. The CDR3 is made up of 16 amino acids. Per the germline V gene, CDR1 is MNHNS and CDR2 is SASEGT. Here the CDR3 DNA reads TGTGCCAGCAGTGTATCGTCGGGACAGAACTCCTACGAGCAGTACTTC. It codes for CASSVSSGQNSYEQYF.

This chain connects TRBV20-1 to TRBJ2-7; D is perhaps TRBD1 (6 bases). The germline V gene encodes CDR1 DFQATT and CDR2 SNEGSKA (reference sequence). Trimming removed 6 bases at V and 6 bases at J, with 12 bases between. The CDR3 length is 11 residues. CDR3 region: CSAAGVSEQYF. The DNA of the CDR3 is TGCAGTGCGGCAGGGGTCTCCGAGCAGTACTTC.

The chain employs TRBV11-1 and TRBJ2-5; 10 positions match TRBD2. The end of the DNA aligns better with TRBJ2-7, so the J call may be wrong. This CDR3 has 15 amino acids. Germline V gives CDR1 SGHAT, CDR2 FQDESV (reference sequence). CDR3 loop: CASSFPSGSLYEQYF. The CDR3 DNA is TGTGCCAGCAGCTTTCCTAGCGGGAGCCTCTACGAGCAGTACTTC.

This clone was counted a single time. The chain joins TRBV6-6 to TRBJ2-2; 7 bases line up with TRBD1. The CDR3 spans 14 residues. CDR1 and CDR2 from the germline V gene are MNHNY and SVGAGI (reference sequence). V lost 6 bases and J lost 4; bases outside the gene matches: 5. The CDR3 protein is CASSFRDSTGELFF. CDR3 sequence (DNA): TGTGCCAGCAGCTTCCGGGACAGCACCGGGGAGCTGTTTTTT.

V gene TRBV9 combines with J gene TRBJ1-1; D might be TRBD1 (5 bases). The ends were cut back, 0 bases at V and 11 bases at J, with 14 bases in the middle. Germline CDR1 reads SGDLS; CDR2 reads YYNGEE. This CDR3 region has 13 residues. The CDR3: CASSVVGQGGAFF. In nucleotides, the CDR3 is TGTGCCAGCAGCGTAGTTGGTCAGGGTGGGGCTTTCTTT.

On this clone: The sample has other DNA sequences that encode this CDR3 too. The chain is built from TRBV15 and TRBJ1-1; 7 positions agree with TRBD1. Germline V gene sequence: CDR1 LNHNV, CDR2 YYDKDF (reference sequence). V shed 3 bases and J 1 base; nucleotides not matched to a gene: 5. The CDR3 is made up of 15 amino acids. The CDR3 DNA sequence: TGTGCCACCAGCAGGAGGACAGGAGGGAACACTGAAGCTTTCTTT. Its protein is CATSRRTGGNTEAFF. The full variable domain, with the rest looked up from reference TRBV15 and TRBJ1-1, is DAMVIQNPRYQVTQFGKPVTLSCSQTLNHNVMYWYQQKSSQAPKLLFHYYDKDFNNEADTPDNFQSRRPNTSFCFLDIRSPGLGDTAMYLCATSRRTGGNTEAFFGQGTRLTVV.

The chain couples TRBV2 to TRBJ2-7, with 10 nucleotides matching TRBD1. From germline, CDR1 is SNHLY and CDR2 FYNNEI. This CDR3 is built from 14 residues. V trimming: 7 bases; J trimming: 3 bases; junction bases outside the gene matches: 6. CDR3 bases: TGTGCCAGCAAGTTGACAGGGGGCCGCTACGAGCAGTACTTC. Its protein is CASKLTGGRYEQYF.

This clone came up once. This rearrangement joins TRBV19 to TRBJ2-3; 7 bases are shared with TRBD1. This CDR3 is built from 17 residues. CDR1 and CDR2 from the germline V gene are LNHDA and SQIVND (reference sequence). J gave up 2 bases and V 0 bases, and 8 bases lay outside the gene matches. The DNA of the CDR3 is TGTGCCAGTAGTATAGATCGAACAGGGGCCCACACAGATACGCAGTATTTT. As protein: CASSIDRTGAHTDTQYF.

CDR3 sequence: CASSYGSGFGGYTF. The CDR3 DNA sequence: TGTGCCAGCAGTTACGGGTCAGGGTTCGGCGGCTACACCTTC. The rearrangement uses TRBV6-5 and TRBJ1-2, with D possibly matching TRBD1 (5 bases). V was cut by 2 bases and J by 8 bases, with 15 bases left in between. The CDR3 sequence is 14 residues long. Germline values: CDR1 MNHEY, CDR2 SVGAGI.

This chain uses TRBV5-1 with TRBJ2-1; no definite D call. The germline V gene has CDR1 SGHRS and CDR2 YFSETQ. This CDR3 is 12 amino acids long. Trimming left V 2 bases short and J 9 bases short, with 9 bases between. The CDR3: CASSFGHTEQFF. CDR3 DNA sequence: TGCGCCAGCAGCTTTGGGCATACTGAGCAGTTCTTC.

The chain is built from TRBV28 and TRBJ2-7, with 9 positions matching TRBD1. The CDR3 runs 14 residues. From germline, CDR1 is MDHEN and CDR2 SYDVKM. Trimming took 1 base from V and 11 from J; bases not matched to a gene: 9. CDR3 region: CASSLSGTGSLEYF. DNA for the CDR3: TGTGCCAGCAGTTTATCAGGGACAGGGAGTTTGGAGTACTTC. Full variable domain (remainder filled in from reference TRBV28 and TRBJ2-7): DVKVTQSSRYLVKRTGEKVFLECVQDMDHENMFWYRQDPGLGLRLIYFSYDVKMKEKGDIPEGYSVSREKKERFSLILESASTNQTSMYLCASSLSGTGSLEYFGPGTRLTVT.

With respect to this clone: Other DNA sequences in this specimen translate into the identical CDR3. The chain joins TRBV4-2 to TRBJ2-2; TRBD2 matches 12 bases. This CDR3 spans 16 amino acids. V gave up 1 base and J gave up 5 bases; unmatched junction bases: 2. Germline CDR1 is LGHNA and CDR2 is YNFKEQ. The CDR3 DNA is TGTGCCAGCAGCCAAGGGACTAGCGGGACTACCGGGGAGCTGTTTTTT. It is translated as CASSQGTSGTTGELFF.

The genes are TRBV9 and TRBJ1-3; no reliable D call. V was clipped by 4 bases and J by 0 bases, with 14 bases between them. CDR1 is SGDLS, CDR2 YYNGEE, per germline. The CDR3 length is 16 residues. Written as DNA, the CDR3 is TGTGCCAGCAGCTTTCGCAGTTCGGGCTCTGGAAACACCATATATTTT. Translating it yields CASSFRSSGSGNTIYF. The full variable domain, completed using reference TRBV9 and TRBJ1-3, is DSGVTQTPKHLITATGQRVTLRCSPRSGDLSVYWYQQSLDQGLQFLIQYYNGEERAKGNILERFSAQQFPDLHSELNLSSLELGDSALYFCASSFRSSGSGNTIYFGEGSWLTVV.

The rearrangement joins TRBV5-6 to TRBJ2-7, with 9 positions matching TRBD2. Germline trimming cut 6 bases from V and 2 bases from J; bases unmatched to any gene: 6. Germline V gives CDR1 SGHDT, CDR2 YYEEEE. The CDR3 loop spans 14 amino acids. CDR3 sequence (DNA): TGTGCCAGCAACCTAGCGGGGACCCCCTACGAGCAGTACTTC. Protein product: CASNLAGTPYEQYF.